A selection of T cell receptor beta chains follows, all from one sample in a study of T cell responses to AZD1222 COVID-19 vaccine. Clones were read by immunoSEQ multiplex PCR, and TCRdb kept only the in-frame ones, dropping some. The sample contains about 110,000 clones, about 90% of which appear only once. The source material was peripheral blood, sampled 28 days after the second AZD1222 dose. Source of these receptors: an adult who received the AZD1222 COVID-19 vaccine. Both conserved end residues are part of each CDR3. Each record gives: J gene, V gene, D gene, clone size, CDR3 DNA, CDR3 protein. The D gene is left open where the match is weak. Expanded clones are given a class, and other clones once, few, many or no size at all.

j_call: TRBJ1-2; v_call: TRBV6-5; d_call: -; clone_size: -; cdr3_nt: TGTGCCAGCAGTTACTCCGCCAGGGGTTATGGCTACACCTTC; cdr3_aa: CASSYSARGYGYTF
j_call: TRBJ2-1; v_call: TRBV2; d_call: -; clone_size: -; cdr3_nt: TGTGCCAGCAGTGACTACAATGAGCAGTTCTTC; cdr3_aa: CASSDYNEQFF
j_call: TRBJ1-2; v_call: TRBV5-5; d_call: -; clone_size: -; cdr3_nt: TGTGCCAGCAGCTTTCGAGGGGGAGTATCGTCTGATGGCTACACCTTC; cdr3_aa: CASSFRGGVSSDGYTF
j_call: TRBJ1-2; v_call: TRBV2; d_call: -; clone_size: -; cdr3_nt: TGTGCCAGCAGTGACCCAGGGCAGAGAGAAGGTGGCTACACCTTC; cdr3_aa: CASSDPGQREGGYTF
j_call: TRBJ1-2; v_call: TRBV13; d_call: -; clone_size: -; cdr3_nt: TGTGCCAGCAGCTTAGAGAGAGGTGGCTACACCTTC; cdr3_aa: CASSLERGGYTF
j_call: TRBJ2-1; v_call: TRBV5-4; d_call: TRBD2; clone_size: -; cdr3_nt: TGTGCCAGCAGCGAAACTAGCGGCTCCTACAATGAGCAGTTCTTC; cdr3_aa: CASSETSGSYNEQFF
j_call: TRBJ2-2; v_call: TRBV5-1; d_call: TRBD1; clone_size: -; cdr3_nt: TGCGCCAGCAGGGACAGGGGACCCGCGAACACCGGGGAGCTGTTTTTT; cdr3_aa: CASRDRGPANTGELFF
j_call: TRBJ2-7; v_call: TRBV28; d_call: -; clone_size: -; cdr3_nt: TGTGCCAGCAGAGCCAGGGGGGCGGGGGAGCAGTACTTC; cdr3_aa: CASRARGAGEQYF
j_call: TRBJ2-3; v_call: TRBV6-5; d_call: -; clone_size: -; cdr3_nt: TGTGCCAGCACTCCGCCGGGGACTGGCACAGATACGCAGTATTTT; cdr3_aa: CASTPPGTGTDTQYF
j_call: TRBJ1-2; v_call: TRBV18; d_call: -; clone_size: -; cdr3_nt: TGTGCCAGCTCACCACCATCAACAGGGTTCTATGGCTACACCTTC; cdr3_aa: CASSPPSTGFYGYTF
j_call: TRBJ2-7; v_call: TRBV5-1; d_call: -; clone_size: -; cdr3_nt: TGCGCCAGCAGCTCCCTGTCCGGGGCGAACGAGCAGTACTTC; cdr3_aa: CASSSLSGANEQYF
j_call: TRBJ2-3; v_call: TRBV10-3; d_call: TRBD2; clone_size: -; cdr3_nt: TGTGCCATCAGAGCCGGGGGGGTAGGCGGGAAAGCTAGCACAGATACGCAGTATTTT; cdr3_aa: CAIRAGGVGGKASTDTQYF
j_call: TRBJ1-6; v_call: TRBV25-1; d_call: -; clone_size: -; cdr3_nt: TGTGCCAGCAGTGAATACGGACAATATAATTCACCCCTCCACTTT; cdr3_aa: CASSEYGQYNSPLHF
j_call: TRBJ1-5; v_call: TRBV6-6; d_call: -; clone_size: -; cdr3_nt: TGTGCCAGCAGCCGGAATCAGCCCCAGCATTTT; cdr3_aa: CASSRNQPQHF
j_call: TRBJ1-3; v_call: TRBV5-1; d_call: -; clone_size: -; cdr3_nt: TGCGCCAGCACCACGCAGGGTGGAAACACCATATATTTT; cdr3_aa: CASTTQGGNTIYF
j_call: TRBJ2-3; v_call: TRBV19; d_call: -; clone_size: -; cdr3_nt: TGTGCCAGTAGTACACACGCCGGGTCTAGCATAGATACGCAGTATTTT; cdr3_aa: CASSTHAGSSIDTQYF
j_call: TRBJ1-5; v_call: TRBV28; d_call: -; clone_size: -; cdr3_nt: TGTGCCAGCAGTTTTCGCCCAGGGAGGGTACTAGGTCAGCCCCAGCATTTT; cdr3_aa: CASSFRPGRVLGQPQHF
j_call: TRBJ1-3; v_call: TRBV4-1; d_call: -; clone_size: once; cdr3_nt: TGCGCCAGCAGCCGGGGAAGGATCTCTGGAAACACCATATATTTT; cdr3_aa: CASSRGRISGNTIYF
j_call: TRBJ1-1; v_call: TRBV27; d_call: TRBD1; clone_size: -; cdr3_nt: TGTGCCAGCAGCTACAGGGGAAGGGGGTACACTGAAGCTTTCTTT; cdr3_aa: CASSYRGRGYTEAFF
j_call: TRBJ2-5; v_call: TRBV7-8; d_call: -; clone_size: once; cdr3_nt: TGTGCCAGCAGCTTAGTCTCTTTGGGAGAGACCCAGTACTTC; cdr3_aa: CASSLVSLGETQYF